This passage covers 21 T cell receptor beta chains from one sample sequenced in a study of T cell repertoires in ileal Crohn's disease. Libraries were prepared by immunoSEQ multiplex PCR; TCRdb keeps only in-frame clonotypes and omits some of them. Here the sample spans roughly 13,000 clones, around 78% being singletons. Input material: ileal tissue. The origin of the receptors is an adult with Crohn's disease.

In DNA form, the CDR3 reads TGTGCCAGCAGTATTAACAGGGTAGTCTATGGCTACACCTTC. Its translation is CASSINRVVYGYTF. The V gene is TRBV6-6, the J gene TRBJ1-2; D is perhaps TRBD1 (6 bases). CDR3 length: 14 amino acids. Trimming left V 5 bases short and J 4 bases short, with 14 bases between. Per germline, CDR1 MNHNY and CDR2 SVGAGI (reference sequence).

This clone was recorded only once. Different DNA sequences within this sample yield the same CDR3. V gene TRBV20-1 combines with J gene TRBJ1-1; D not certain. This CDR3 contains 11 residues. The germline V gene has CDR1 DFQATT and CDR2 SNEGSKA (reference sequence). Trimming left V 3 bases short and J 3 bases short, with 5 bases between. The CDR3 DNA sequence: TGCAGTGCTAGTCCGTACACTGAAGCTTTCTTT. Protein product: CSASPYTEAFF.

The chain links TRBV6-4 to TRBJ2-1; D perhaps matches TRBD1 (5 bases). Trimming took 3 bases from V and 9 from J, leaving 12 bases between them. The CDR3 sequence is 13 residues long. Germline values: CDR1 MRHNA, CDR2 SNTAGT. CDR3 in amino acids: CASSEDGAGEQFF. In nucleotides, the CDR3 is TGTGCCAGCAGTGAGGATGGGGCAGGTGAGCAGTTCTTC.

CDR3 sequence: CASSLSSMRDSPLHF. CDR3 coding DNA: TGTGCCAGCAGTTTATCATCAATGAGGGATTCACCCCTCCACTTT. The chain couples TRBV28 to TRBJ1-6; D not certain. V was shortened by 1 base and J by 8 bases, with 12 bases between the two germline ends. Germline loops: CDR1 MDHEN, CDR2 SYDVKM. CDR3 length: 15 residues.

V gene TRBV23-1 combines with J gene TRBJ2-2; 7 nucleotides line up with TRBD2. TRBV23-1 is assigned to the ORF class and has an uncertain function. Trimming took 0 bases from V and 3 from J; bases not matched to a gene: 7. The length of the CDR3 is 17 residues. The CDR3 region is CASSQSGRGRDTGELFF. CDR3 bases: TGCGCCAGCAGTCAATCTGGTAGAGGGAGGGACACCGGGGAGCTGTTTTTT.

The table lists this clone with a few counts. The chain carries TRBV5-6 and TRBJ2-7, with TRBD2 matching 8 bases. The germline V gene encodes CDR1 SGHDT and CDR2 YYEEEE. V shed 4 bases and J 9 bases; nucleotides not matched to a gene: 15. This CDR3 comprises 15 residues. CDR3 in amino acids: CASSPIGGAVLGQYF. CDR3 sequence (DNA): TGTGCCAGCAGCCCGATCGGGGGGGCCGTCCTAGGGCAGTACTTC.

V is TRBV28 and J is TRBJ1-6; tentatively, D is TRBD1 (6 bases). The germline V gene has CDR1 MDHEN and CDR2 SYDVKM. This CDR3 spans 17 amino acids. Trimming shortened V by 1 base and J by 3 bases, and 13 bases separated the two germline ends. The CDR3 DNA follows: TGTGCCAGCAGTTTATCCACCCGCAGGGGCTATAATTCACCCCTCCACTTT. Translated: CASSLSTRRGYNSPLHF. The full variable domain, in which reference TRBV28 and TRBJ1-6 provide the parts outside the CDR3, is DVKVTQSSRYLVKRTGEKVFLECVQDMDHENMFWYRQDPGLGLRLIYFSYDVKMKEKGDIPEGYSVSREKKERFSLILESASTNQTSMYLCASSLSTRRGYNSPLHFGNGTRLTVT.

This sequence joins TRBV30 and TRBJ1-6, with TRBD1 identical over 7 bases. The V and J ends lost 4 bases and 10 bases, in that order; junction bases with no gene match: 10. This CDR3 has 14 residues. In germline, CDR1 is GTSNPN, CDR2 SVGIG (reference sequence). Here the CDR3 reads CAWNLETGNSPLHF. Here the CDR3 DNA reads TGTGCCTGGAATCTCGAGACAGGGAACTCACCCCTCCACTTT.

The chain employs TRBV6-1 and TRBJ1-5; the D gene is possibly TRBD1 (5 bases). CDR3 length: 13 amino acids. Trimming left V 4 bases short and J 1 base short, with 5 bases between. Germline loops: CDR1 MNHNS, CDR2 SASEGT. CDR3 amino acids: CASSGTSNQPQHF. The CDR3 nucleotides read TGTGCCAGCAGTGGGACAAGCAATCAGCCCCAGCATTTT.

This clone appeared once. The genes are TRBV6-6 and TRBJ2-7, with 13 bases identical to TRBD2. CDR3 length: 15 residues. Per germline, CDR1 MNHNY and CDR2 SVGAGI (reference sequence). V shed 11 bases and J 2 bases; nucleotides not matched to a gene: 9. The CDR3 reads CACRSGTSGTYEQYF. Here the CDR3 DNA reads TGTGCCTGCCGCTCCGGGACTAGCGGGACCTACGAGCAGTACTTC.

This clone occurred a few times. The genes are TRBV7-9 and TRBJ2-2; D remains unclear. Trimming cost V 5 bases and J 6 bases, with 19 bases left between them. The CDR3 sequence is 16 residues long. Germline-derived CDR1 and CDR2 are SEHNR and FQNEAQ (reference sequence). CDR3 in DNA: TGTGCCAGCAGCCCCCCCGACGCCCGGGTCGCCGGGGAGCTGTTTTTT. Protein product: CASSPPDARVAGELFF. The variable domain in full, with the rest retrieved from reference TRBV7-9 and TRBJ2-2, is DTGVSQNPRHKITKRGQNVTFRCDPISEHNRLYWYRQTLGQGPEFLTYFQNEAQLEKSRLLSDRFSAERPKGSFSTLEIQRTEQGDSAMYLCASSPPDARVAGELFFGEGSRLTVL.

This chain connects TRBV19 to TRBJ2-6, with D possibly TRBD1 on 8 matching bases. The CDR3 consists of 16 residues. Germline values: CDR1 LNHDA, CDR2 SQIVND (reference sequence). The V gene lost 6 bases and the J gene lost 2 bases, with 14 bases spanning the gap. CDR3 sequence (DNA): TGTGCCAGTAGACAGGGGGGGACAGCTGGGGCCAACGTCCTGACTTTC. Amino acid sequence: CASRQGGTAGANVLTF.

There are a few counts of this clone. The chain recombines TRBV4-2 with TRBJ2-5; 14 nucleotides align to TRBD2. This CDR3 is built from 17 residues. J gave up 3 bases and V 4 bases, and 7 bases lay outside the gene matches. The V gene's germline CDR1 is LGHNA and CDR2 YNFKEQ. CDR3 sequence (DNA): TGTGCCAGCAGCCCGATGGGACTAGCGGGGGAAAAAGAGACCCAGTACTTC. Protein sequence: CASSPMGLAGEKETQYF.

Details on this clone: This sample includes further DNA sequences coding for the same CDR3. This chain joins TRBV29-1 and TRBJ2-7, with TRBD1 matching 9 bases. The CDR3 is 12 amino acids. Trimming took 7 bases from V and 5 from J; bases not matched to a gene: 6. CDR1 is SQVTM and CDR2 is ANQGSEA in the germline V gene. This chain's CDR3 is CSGGQGGNEQYF. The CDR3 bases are TGCAGCGGGGGACAGGGTGGGAACGAGCAGTACTTC.

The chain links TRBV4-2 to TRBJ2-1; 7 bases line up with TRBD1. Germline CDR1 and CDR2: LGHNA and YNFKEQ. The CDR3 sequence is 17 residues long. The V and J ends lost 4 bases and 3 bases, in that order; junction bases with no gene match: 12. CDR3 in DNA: TGTGCCAGCAGCCCATTTAGGGGGCAGGGGATCTACAATGAGCAGTTCTTC. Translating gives CASSPFRGQGIYNEQFF.

The CDR3 protein is CASSSGAYRVPHPQHF. CDR3 nucleotide sequence: TGTGCCAGCAGCTCAGGGGCGTACAGGGTACCCCACCCCCAGCATTTT. The chain couples TRBV11-3 to TRBJ1-5; perhaps TRBD1 as D (6 bases). V was pared by 4 bases and J by 10 bases, with 23 bases between. This CDR3 spans 16 amino acids. Germline CDR1 is SGHNT and CDR2 is YENEEA.

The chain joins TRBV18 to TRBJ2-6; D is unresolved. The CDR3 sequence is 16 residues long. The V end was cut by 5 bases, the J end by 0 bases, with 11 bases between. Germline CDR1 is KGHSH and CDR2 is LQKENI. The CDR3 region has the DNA TGTGCCAGCTCAACGGGTGAGAGCTCTGGGGCCAACGTCCTGACTTTC. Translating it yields CASSTGESSGANVLTF.

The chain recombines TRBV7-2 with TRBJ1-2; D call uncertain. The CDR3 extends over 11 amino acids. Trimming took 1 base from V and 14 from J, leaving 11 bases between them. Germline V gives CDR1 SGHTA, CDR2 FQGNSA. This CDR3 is CASSLDSPLTF. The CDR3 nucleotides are TGTGCCAGCAGCTTAGATAGCCCGCTTACCTTC. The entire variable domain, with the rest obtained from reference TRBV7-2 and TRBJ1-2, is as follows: GAGVSQSPSNKVTEKGKDVELRCDPISGHTALYWYRQSLGQGLEFLIYFQGNSAPDKSGLPSDRFSAERTGGSVSTLTIQRTQQEDSAVYLCASSLDSPLTFGSGTRLTVV.

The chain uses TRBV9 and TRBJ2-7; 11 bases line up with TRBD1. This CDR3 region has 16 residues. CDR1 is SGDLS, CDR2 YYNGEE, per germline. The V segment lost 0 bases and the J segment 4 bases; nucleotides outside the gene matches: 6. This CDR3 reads CASSVDSGTGGYEQYF. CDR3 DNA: TGTGCCAGCAGCGTAGACTCCGGGACAGGGGGTTACGAGCAGTACTTC.

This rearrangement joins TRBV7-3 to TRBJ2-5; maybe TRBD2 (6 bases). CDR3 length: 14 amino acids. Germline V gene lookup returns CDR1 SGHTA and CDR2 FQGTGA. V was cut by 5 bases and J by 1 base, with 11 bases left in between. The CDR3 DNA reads TGTGCCAGCAGCGAGGGGACTTTCCAAGAGACCCAGTACTTC. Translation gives CASSEGTFQETQYF.

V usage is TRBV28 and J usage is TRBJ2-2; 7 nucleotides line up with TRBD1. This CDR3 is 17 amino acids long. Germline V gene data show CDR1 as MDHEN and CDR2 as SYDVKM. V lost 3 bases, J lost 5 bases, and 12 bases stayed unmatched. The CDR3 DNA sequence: TGTGCCAGCAGTTTTTCTTTTCGGGACAGAGCTACCGGGGAGCTGTTTTTT. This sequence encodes CASSFSFRDRATGELFF.